A selection of T cell receptor beta chains follows, all from one sample in a study of identical twins. TCRdb ran MiXCR on the 5' RACE reads and lists one entry per CDR3 protein. Here the sample spans approximately 500,000 distinct CDR3 sequences, 12% to 15% being singletons. The data were also submitted as part of a second study, on yellow fever vaccine responses in identical twins.

Sequenced: CD4+ T cells sorted from blood. Source of these receptors: a woman younger than 30 in good health. The CDR3 runs from the conserved cysteine through the conserved F or W. D genes are given only for firm matches. The size entry is marked missing in some rows and otherwise reads once, few, many or a size class.

CDR3aa	CDR3nt	d_gene	abundance	v_gene	j_gene
CASSLTGTVNYGYTF	TGTGCCAGCAGCTTGACGGGGACAGTTAACTATGGCTACACCTTC	TRBD1	-	TRBV7-2	TRBJ1-2
CASTETTGRKETQYF	TGTGCCAGCACGGAGACTACTGGCCGAAAAGAGACCCAGTACTTC	-	few	TRBV9	TRBJ2-5
CASSALRDRGQPQHF	TGTGCCAGCAGCGCGCTCCGGGACAGGGGTCAGCCCCAGCATTTT	TRBD1	few	TRBV7-2	TRBJ1-5
CASSPGSRNSPLHF	TGTGCCAGCAGTCCGGGGTCTAGAAATTCACCCCTCCACTTT	-	-	TRBV6-1	TRBJ1-6
CSVETLAGALDEQFF	TGCAGCGTTGAAACCCTAGCGGGAGCTTTGGATGAGCAGTTCTTC	TRBD2	few	TRBV29-1	TRBJ2-1
CATSDRAVEQFF	TGTGCCACCAGTGATAGGGCTGTCGAGCAGTTCTTC	-	few	TRBV24-1	TRBJ2-1
CASSLWSQPQHF	TGTGCCAGCAGTTTGTGGAGTCAGCCCCAGCATTTT	-	few	TRBV12-3/TRBV12-4	TRBJ1-5
CASSRQGLAGGTVETQYF	TGTGCCAGCAGCCGACAAGGACTAGCGGGGGGGACAGTGGAGACCCAGTACTTC	TRBD2	-	TRBV3-1	TRBJ2-5
CASSPLESGLAGELFF	TGTGCCAGCTCACCACTTGAAAGCGGGCTAGCCGGGGAGCTGTTTTTT	-	-	TRBV18	TRBJ2-2
CSARQGSYGYTF	TGCAGTGCCAGACAGGGGAGCTATGGCTACACCTTC	TRBD1	-	TRBV20-1	TRBJ1-2
CASSSLAFNEQFF	TGTGCCAGCAGCTCACTGGCGTTCAATGAGCAGTTCTTC	-	-	TRBV12-3/TRBV12-4	TRBJ2-1
CAVSGTTDEKLFF	TGTGCCGTTTCCGGGACTACTGACGAAAAACTGTTTTTT	-	few	TRBV10-3	TRBJ1-4
CASSRGQGAGETQYF	TGTGCCAGCAGCCGTGGACAGGGGGCAGGGGAGACCCAGTACTTC	TRBD1	-	TRBV12-3/TRBV12-4	TRBJ2-5
CAISESDGGTQYF	TGTGCCATCAGTGAGTCCGATGGGGGGACCCAGTACTTC	-	-	TRBV10-3	TRBJ2-5
CASSWVGYEQYF	TGTGCCAGCAGCTGGGTAGGCTACGAGCAGTACTTC	-	-	TRBV28	TRBJ2-7
CASSLAFLRETQYF	TGCGCCAGCAGCTTGGCCTTTCTCCGTGAGACCCAGTACTTC	-	few	TRBV5-1	TRBJ2-5
CASRKLTGGDNEQFF	TGTGCCAGCAGGAAATTAACGGGGGGGGACAATGAGCAGTTCTTC	TRBD2	-	TRBV6-1	TRBJ2-1
CASSLGSTEAFF	TGTGCCAGCAGTTTAGGAAGCACTGAAGCTTTCTTT	-	many	TRBV12-3/TRBV12-4	TRBJ1-1
CASSPKVEAGELFF	TGCGCCAGCAGCCCCAAGGTAGAGGCCGGGGAGCTGTTTTTT	-	few	TRBV5-1	TRBJ2-2
CASSLLGNPGTDTQYF	TGTGCCAGCAGCCTCCTGGGGAACCCGGGCACAGATACGCAGTATTTT	-	-	TRBV7-6	TRBJ2-3
CASSATWGGELFF	TGTGCCAGCAGCGCCACCTGGGGCGGGGAGCTGTTTTTT	-	few	TRBV5-5	TRBJ2-2
CSAPTGGFAGELFF	TGCAGTGCACCGACAGGGGGCTTTGCGGGGGAGCTGTTTTTT	TRBD1	few	TRBV20-1	TRBJ2-2
CASSLDGLPNYNEQFF	TGCGCCAGCAGCTTGGACGGCCTCCCAAACTACAATGAGCAGTTCTTC	-	-	TRBV5-1	TRBJ2-1
CASSREEQGYEQYF	TGTGCCAGCTCACGGGAGGAACAGGGCTACGAGCAGTACTTC	-	-	TRBV18	TRBJ2-7
CSASGQGNEKLFF	TGCAGTGCTAGTGGACAGGGTAATGAAAAACTGTTTTTT	TRBD1	few	TRBV20-1	TRBJ1-4
CASSLRLAGDTDTQYF	TGCGCCAGCAGCTTGCGGCTAGCGGGAGACACAGATACGCAGTATTTT	TRBD2	many	TRBV5-1	TRBJ2-3
CASRGATGLNEQFF	TGCGCCAGCAGAGGAGCGACAGGGTTGAATGAGCAGTTCTTC	TRBD1	-	TRBV5-1	TRBJ2-1
CAISKGGGPNEQFF	TGTGCCATCAGTAAAGGGGGAGGGCCGAATGAGCAGTTCTTC	-	-	TRBV10-3	TRBJ2-1